This T cell receptor beta chain came from a study of cytomegalovirus exposure and HLA in healthy donors. The CDR3 runs to 15 residues. From germline, CDR1 is SGDLS and CDR2 YYNGEE. V gave up 4 bases and J gave up 3 bases; unmatched junction bases: 7. PCR employed 60 Vbeta and 13 Jbeta primers. Generated by immunoSEQ multiplex PCR, the TCRdb table keeps only in-frame clones and is missing some. This sample has 100,000 to 120,000 clones, with under 80% found just once. The sample was PBMCs. The receptor was derived from a woman between 40 and 55 years old in good health and CMV-seropositive. The chain links TRBV9 to TRBJ2-1; 7 bases fit TRBD2. CDR3 in DNA: TGTGCCAGCAGCTCCCAGCGGGGCGACTACAATGAGCAGTTCTTC. It is translated as CASSSQRGDYNEQFF.